The T cell receptor (beta chain) described here comes from a study of T cell responses to AZD1222 COVID-19 vaccine. Study results and limitations: There were vaccine-associated CD4 TCRs across spike, dominant at 160-218 and 743-854.

Data came from immunoSEQ multiplex PCR; TCRdb stores just in-frame clones and leaves some out. The repertoire holds 140,000 to 150,000 clones, with about 93% as singletons. Regarding this clone: Its antigen is not identified.

The starting material was peripheral blood, obtained on day 0 of AZD1222 vaccination. This sequence originates from an adult in good health.

CDR3 in amino acids: CASRQNRDNEQFF. DNA of the CDR3: TGTGCCAGCAGACAAAACAGGGACAATGAGCAGTTCTTC. The chain links TRBV6-5 to TRBJ2-1, with a tentative D call TRBD1 (6 bases). V dropped 6 bases and J dropped 5 bases, with 11 bases sitting between them. The CDR3 length is 13 residues. CDR1 is MNHEY and CDR2 is SVGAGI in the germline V gene.